This T cell receptor beta chain was captured in a study of cytomegalovirus exposure and HLA in healthy donors (dated by TCRdb to about 2017). At the level of the whole study: According to an earlier analysis of a few hundred of the donors, 150 million to 200 million T cells yielded some 110 million unique TCR beta sequences and approximately 280 Gb of sequence data. An early release covering roughly 600 HLA-typed donors comprised 250 to 350 gigabases of sequencing data and roughly 85 million unique TCR sequences. The genetic ancestry cluster associated with self-reported Caucasian donors included 70% to 85% of the 350 to 500 genotyped donors. The aim of the study was to test whether cataloging public T cell receptors could identify signatures of past pathogen exposure. The T cell repertoires of 700 or so subjects were profiled by immunosequencing and related to cytomegalovirus serostatus. A separate validation cohort of about 110 different subjects was used in addition to the 666-subject first cohort. The study combined high-throughput TCR immunosequencing, statistical association of individual TCRs with disease status, and machine learning to predict cytomegalovirus infection status. In a later analysis, previously published TCR beta repertoires from about 670 donors were re-analyzed and high-resolution HLA genotyping was added so that TCR occurrence patterns could be studied. The later analysis used no new phenotypic data to find candidate immune exposures, relying instead on TCR beta sequences and their occurrence across donors. To decide whether each TCR beta V gene segment behaved as functional or pseudogenic, an earlier analysis of approximately 590 of the donors relied on high-throughput TCR beta sequencing. Donor age, sex, ethnicity and CMV serostatus were collected together with the repertoire data. Genome-wide SNP genotypes for about 65% of the 666 donors were used in a later genetic analysis, which treated that subset as a discovery cohort. Every repertoire in the discovery cohort had been generated on one and the same sequencing platform. Class I and class II HLA loci were covered by the typing at four-digit resolution. Typing coverage differed by locus: A, B, C, DRB1 and DQB1 were typed in roughly 620-640 donors, DQA1 in 522, DPA1 in nearly 610, and DPB1 in around 490. Roughly 5 DR-DQ haplotypes were handled as single units for association and clustering because linkage in the cohort was strong. Across around 400 genotyped donors of the cohort, an average of roughly 230,000 unique TCR beta nucleotide sequences per donor were sequenced, and around 19% of those sequences were non-productive.

General conclusions and limits of the study: At a false discovery rate of 0.05, a later analysis linked 16,000 or so TCR beta sequences to specific HLA alleles. In a later analysis, HLA-associated TCR beta chains were found to be more clonally expanded and to have lower generation probabilities than equally common non-associated chains. A cluster of highly shared sequence variants was judged likely to be a technical artifact of the sequencing pipeline. In a later analysis, most CMV-associated TCR beta chains were found to appear HLA-restricted, with HLA associations seemingly driven largely by CMV exposure. According to a later analysis, parvovirus B19, influenza, CMV and Epstein-Barr virus appeared linked to several top co-occurrence clusters. The authors suggested that the approach could potentially be extended to other disease states and immunological phenotypes. In vitro tests confirmed that a few of the cytomegalovirus-associated TCR beta chains recognize cytomegalovirus antigens. A further reported finding was that TCR beta sequences accurately predicted the HLA-A and HLA-B alleles for most subjects in the first cohort. The classifier was reported to diagnose cytomegalovirus status with high specificity and sensitivity in both the original cohort and the validation cohort. Because HLA typing was unavailable for some donors at each locus, only the typed subset was used in association tests. CMV serostatus was the only immune exposure information available for the cohort. Linkage disequilibrium might explain the correlated functional status among segregating V segments, but an unknown experimental factor could not be ruled out. The presence/absence analyses assumed that sequencing depth was roughly uniform across donors, and that assumption may not be true. According to a later genetic analysis, donors in an Asian-associated ancestry cluster had fewer N-insertions in productive TCRs than the approximately 630-donor mean. An earlier analysis of approximately 590 of the donors showed that most TCR beta V segments appeared in productive rearrangements either about 87% or about 30% of the time, which broadly matched IMGT annotations. A later genetic analysis associated a missense DCLRE1C variant with V-gene and J-gene trimming of TCR beta chains, and an independent cohort replicated the association. A later analysis found that TCR association rates varied across HLA loci, with DRB1 alleles showing the most associated TCRs and HLA-C alleles the fewest. When HLA alleles, especially DR and DQ, strongly co-occurred, TCR associations were difficult to assign to individual alleles. While some public TCRs were present in many individuals, most TCR sequences turned up only very rarely across donors. Because counts were too low, 15 to 20 rarely observed V segments, including chromosome 9 orphons, were excluded from the earlier analysis of fewer than 650 of the donors. A total of 164 TCR beta chains were listed by the study as associated with cytomegalovirus. Only TCR beta chains were sequenced in this cohort, and the absence of alpha or paired-chain data limited detectable features.

Notes on this clone: Its target antigen remains unknown. No much larger clone exists at a distance of one base, and base qualities are not known.

The cohort comprised 550 to 700 healthy bone marrow donors. At the time of sampling, all cohort members were nominally healthy, though unrecorded immune exposures were likely present. The donor tested CMV seropositive and was one of the 289 seropositive cohort members. A peripheral blood sample was provided by each donor, and peripheral blood mononuclear cells were used for TCR beta sequencing. The Qiagen DNeasy Blood Extraction Kit was used to extract genomic DNA from the blood cell samples. Library preparation was by the immunoSEQ multiplex PCR assay. A mixture of 60 forward primers for TCR Vbeta segments and 13 reverse primers for TCR Jbeta segments was used in the multiplex PCR. Amplification of the CDR3 region of rearranged TCR beta genes was performed with a multiplex PCR assay on genomic DNA. On the Illumina HiSeq System, the amplified TCR beta libraries were sequenced as 87-base-pair reads. As for the original processing: Across the 600 to 700 repertoires, a later analysis counted 60 million to 90 million unique TCR beta chains, 9.5 million to 13 million of which were shared by at least two donors. To remove PCR and sequencing errors, raw reads were error-corrected and collapsed into unique sequences using a nearest-neighbor algorithm that merged closely related sequences. CDR3 sequences were aligned to IMGT reference sequences to assign V, D and J gene segments. For a sequence to be retained, a match of at least six nucleotides to both a V gene segment and a J gene segment was required. Rearrangements were called productive when the CDR3 lacked stop codons and stayed in frame with V and J; all others were non-productive. Following IMGT convention, CDR3 was defined as the stretch from the second conserved V-encoded cysteine up to the conserved J-encoded phenylalanine. In an earlier analysis of around 570 of the donors, sequences lacking an unambiguous match to a single V gene segment were excluded. In an earlier analysis of roughly 500 of the donors, V segments were called functional above 56.7% productive rearrangements and were called segregating when the between-donor standard deviation exceeded 5%. A statistical classification framework was developed to diagnose cytomegalovirus status using the catalog of TCR beta chain sequences. In a later analysis, TCR nucleotide sequences were compared against IMGT/GENE-DB human TR gene sequences so that V and J genes could be assigned. The TCRdist pipeline was used in a later analysis to assign CDR3 sequences and most-parsimonious VDJ recombination scenarios. In a later analysis, every TCR beta chain was defined by the combination of its CDR3 amino acid sequence and its V-gene family, and reads without a unique V-gene family were dropped. A later analysis removed 600 or so highly shared, low-generation-probability nucleotide sequences to deal with suspected cross-contamination and a sequencing artifact. In a later analysis, a clonal expansion index for each public chain was calculated from normalized within-repertoire ranks of inferred template counts. Generation probabilities in a later analysis came from a VDJ recombination model fitted to out-of-frame rearrangements, and those results were checked against IGoR. Hypergeometric tests were used in a later analysis to score TCR-TCR, TCR-HLA and TCR-CMV co-occurrence, with a repertoire-size bias correction applied to the TCR pairs. To estimate false discovery rates, a later analysis permuted the HLA or CMV assignments 20 times. In a later analysis, co-occurring TCRs were grouped with DBSCAN, and TCRdist sequence similarity was added when clustering was performed within HLA-allele-positive subsets. Repertoires with fewer than 30,000 or more than 120,000 public chains, plus five repertoires with anomalous nucleotide sharing, were excluded from co-occurrence clustering. Not all clones reach the TCRdb copy of this immuneACCESS table, which keeps in-frame sequences only. Checked studies attribute under half of the gap to unresolved V genes and leave the rest unexplained. D and trimming were read from the DNA, whereas the V and J calls and clone size are those reported in that table. Across this sample there are 55,000 to 65,000 clones, with 70% to 75% seen only once. Together, the top ten hold 6.8% of the sample.

The material sequenced was PBMCs. The receptor's source is a man aged 25 to 40 in good health and CMV-seropositive.

The encoded CDR3 is CASSLKPDSPYEQYF. The DNA is as follows: TGTGCCAGCAGCTTAAAGCCGGACAGCCCCTACGAGCAGTACTTC. The chain uses TRBV7-2 and TRBJ2-7, with TRBD1 as a weak D call on 6 bases. V gives up 2 bases and J gives up 2 bases, and the segment between their germline ends measures 13 bases. The CDR1 and CDR2 encoded by the germline V gene are SGHTA and FQGNSA. From the cysteine through the phenylalanine, the CDR3 covers 15 amino acids. Only CDR3 DNA is held: 45 bases, read in frame from base 1. Where the CDR3 stops, the reference TRBV7-2 and TRBJ2-7 genes take over; the full variable domain is GAGVSQSPSNKVTEKGKDVELRCDPISGHTALYWYRQSLGQGLEFLIYFQGNSAPDKSGLPSDRFSAERTGGSVSTLTIQRTQQEDSAVYLCASSLKPDSPYEQYFGPGTRLTVT.